This record covers a single TCR beta chain. The data are from a study of blood T cell repertoires in COVID-19. This CDR3 spans 15 amino acids. The germline gives CDR1 SNHLY, CDR2 FYNNEI. The ends were cut back, 3 bases at V and 0 bases at J, with 11 bases in the middle. Assay: immunoSEQ multiplex PCR; the TCRdb copy retains only in-frame clones and omits some. The table records roughly 200,000 clones, roughly 94% of them present only once. Sequencing input: peripheral blood. This receptor was taken from a man aged 25 to 45 with COVID-19, enrolled during active disease. The chain couples TRBV2 to TRBJ2-5; D is unclear. The CDR3 coding sequence is TGTGCCAGCAGTGATGGTAGCCGGTACCAAGAGACCCAGTACTTC. It specifies CASSDGSRYQETQYF.